The 4 T cell receptor beta chains below all came from one sample that was sequenced in a study of identifying expanded T cells in peripheral blood. TCRdb keeps only in-frame clones here, not all; method: immunoSEQ multiplex PCR. The table records 75,000 to 90,000 clones, about 90% of them present only once. Material for sequencing was blood. The receptors originated from a person aged 18 to 75 in good health.

The CDR3 here is CASSPQNSRNTIYF. As DNA, the CDR3 is TGTGCCAGCAGCCCGCAAAATAGTCGGAACACCATATATTTT. The chain is built from TRBV9 and TRBJ1-3; D gene uncertain. V was clipped by 4 bases and J by 7 bases, with 15 bases between them. This CDR3 is 14 amino acids long. Germline CDR1 and CDR2: SGDLS and YYNGEE.

This clone was picked up a small number of times. The chain carries TRBV5-5 and TRBJ1-1, with unresolved D. Trimming took 0 bases from V and 5 from J, leaving 11 bases between them. The CDR3 extends over 14 amino acids. Germline loops: CDR1 SGHKS, CDR2 YYEKEE (reference sequence). The CDR3 here is CASSLGALGTEAFF. The CDR3 region has the DNA TGTGCCAGCAGCTTGGGGGCACTGGGTACTGAAGCTTTCTTT.

The chain's CDR3 is CASSYSSGAWTEAFF. The CDR3 nucleotides are TGTGCCAGCAGTTATTCCTCAGGGGCGTGGACTGAAGCTTTCTTT. The chain employs TRBV6-5 and TRBJ1-1; tentative D call: TRBD1 (6 bases). Trimming removed 3 bases at V and 5 bases at J, with 16 bases between. Germline CDR1 is MNHEY and CDR2 is SVGAGI. The CDR3 loop spans 15 amino acids.

This clone has just a few counts. The chain couples TRBV5-1 to TRBJ2-2; D not certain. With 5 bases removed from V and 0 bases from J, the gap between germline ends came to 8 bases. The V gene's germline CDR1 is SGHRS and CDR2 YFSETQ. The CDR3 length is 14 residues. The CDR3 loop is CASSTDANTGELFF. For the CDR3, the DNA is TGCGCCAGCAGTACAGACGCGAACACCGGGGAGCTGTTTTTT. Full variable domain (rest looked up from reference TRBV5-1 and TRBJ2-2): KAGVTQTPRYLIKTRGQQVTLSCSPISGHRSVSWYQQTPGQGLQFLFEYFSETQRNKGNFPGRFSGRQFSNSRSEMNVSTLELGDSALYLCASSTDANTGELFFGEGSRLTVL.